This T cell receptor (beta chain) derives from a study of vaccination effects on CD4 cells after COVID-19. Whole-study findings and limits: Infection-derived and vaccine-derived clones contracted markedly late after vaccination.

The V segment lost 4 bases and the J segment 10 bases; nucleotides outside the gene matches: 7. The CDR3 is 14 amino acids. In germline, CDR1 is LGHNA, CDR2 YSLEER. Using immunoSEQ multiplex PCR, the repertoire was profiled, and TCRdb retains in-frame clones only, with some absent. Of 65,000 or so clones in the sample, about 72% are singletons; the top ten hold 2.5% to 3.5%. A note on this clone: Its antigen remains unidentified.

Peptide-pool stimulation followed by sequencing identified expanded antigen-specific CD4+ clonotypes in the ViraFEST assay. Cultured cells yielded isolated CD4+ T cells after 10 days. Absence of prior SARS-CoV-2 infection characterized the vaccine recipients, who showed negative nucleocapsid antibodies. Source: CD4+ T cells from PBMCs cultured with HCoV-NL63 spike peptides, taken before COVID-19 vaccination. The chain is built from TRBV4-3 and TRBJ2-1; 10 nucleotides align to TRBD2. The receptor was derived from a human donor who received a COVID-19 vaccine. CDR3 DNA sequence: TGCGCCAGCAGCCGGCCTAGCGGGGGTGGGGAGCAGTTCTTC. It encodes CASSRPSGGGEQFF.